This TCR beta chain was retrieved from a study of T cell clonality in common variable immunodeficiency. V was clipped by 5 bases and J by 5 bases, with 9 bases between them. Germline CDR1 is LNHDA and CDR2 is SQIVND (reference sequence). This CDR3 is built from 12 residues. Control and CVID samples contributed equal amounts of genomic DNA. Here immunoSEQ multiplex PCR was the method, and the copy in TCRdb shows in-frame clones only, minus some. The sample shows under 45,000 clones, none of them appearing just once. General study findings and limits: CVID subjects showed higher TCRbeta clonality than healthy controls.

Points on this clone: Antigen: not known. The read stops 3 residues short of the end of the CDR3; the missing end is completed from the germline J gene.

Input material: peripheral blood mononuclear cells. This TCR came from a person aged 18 to 75 in good health. The chain couples TRBV19 to TRBJ1-2; D uncertain. CDR3 bases read: TGTGCCAGTAGTGGCAGTTTTTATGGC. Protein sequence: CASSGSFYG. The whole CDR3 is CASSGSFYGYTF.